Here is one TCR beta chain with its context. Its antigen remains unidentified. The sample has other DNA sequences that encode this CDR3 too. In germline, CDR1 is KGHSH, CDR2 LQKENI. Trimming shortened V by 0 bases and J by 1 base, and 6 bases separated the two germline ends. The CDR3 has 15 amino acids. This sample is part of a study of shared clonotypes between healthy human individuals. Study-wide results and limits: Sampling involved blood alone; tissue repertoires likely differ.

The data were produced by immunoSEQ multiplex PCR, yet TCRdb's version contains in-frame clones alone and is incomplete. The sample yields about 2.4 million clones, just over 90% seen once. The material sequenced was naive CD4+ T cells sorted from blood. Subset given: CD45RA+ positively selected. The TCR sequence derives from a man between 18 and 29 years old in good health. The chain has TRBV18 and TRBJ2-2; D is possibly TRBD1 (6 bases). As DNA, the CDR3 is TGTGCCAGCTCACCACCGACAGGGAACACCGGGGAGCTGTTTTTT. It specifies CASSPPTGNTGELFF.